This T cell receptor (beta chain) emerged from a study of cytomegalovirus exposure and HLA in healthy donors. Germline CDR1 and CDR2: MNHEY and SVGAGI. The CDR3 consists of 12 residues. Trimming pared 7 bases from V and 9 bases from J, leaving 13 bases between. The PCR was carried out with 60 Vbeta primers and 13 Jbeta primers. Libraries were prepared by immunoSEQ multiplex PCR; TCRdb keeps only in-frame clonotypes and omits some of them. The table records about 200,000 clones, 80% to 90% of them present only once. The chain links TRBV6-5 to TRBJ2-1, with D perhaps matching TRBD1 (5 bases). The receptor was isolated from a woman in her 30s in good health and CMV-seronegative. The sample was PBMCs. CDR3 nucleotides: TGTGCCAGCATCGACAGTTTCGGTGAGCAGTTCTTC. As protein: CASIDSFGEQFF.